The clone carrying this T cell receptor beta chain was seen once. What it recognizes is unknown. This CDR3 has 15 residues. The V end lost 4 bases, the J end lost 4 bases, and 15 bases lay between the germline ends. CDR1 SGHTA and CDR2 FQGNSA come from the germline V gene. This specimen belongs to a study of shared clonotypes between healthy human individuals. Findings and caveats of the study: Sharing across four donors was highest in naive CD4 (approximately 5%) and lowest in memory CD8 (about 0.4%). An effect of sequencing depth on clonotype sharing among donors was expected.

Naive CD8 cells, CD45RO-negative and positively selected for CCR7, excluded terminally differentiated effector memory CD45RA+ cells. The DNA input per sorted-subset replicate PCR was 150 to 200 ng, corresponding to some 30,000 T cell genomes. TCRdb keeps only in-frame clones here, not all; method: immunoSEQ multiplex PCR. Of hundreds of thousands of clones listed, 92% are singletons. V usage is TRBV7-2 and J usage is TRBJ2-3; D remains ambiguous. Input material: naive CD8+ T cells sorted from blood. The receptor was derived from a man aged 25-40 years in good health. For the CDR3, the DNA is TGTGCCAGCAGCTCGACTTTTAATATGGCAGATACGCAGTATTTT. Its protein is CASSSTFNMADTQYF.